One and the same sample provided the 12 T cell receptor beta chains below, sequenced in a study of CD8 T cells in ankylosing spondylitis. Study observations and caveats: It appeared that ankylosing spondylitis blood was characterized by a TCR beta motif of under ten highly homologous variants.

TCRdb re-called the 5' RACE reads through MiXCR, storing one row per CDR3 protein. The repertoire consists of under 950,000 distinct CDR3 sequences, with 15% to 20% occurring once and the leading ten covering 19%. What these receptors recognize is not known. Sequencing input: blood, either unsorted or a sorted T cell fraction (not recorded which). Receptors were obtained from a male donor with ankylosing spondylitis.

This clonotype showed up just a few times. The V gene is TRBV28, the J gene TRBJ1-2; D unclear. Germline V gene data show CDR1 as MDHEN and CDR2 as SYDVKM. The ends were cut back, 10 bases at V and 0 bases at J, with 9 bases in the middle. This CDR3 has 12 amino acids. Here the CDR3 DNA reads TGTGCCACCCGAGGGACTAACTATGGCTACACCTTC. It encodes CATRGTNYGYTF.

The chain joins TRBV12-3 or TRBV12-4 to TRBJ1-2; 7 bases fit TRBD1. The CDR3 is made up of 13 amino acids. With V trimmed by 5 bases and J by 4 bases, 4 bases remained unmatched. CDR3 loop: CASSDRDSYGYTF. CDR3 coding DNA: TGTGCCAGCAGTGACCGGGACAGCTATGGCTACACCTTC.

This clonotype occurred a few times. CDR3 sequence: CASSLALGLAAQETQYF. CDR3 DNA: TGTGCCAGCAGCTTGGCCCTCGGACTAGCGGCGCAAGAGACCCAGTACTTC. This chain uses TRBV5-6 with TRBJ2-5; 10 nucleotides line up with TRBD2. V lost 0 bases, J lost 2 bases, and 7 bases stayed unmatched. The CDR3 consists of 17 residues. Germline loops: CDR1 SGHDT, CDR2 YYEEEE.

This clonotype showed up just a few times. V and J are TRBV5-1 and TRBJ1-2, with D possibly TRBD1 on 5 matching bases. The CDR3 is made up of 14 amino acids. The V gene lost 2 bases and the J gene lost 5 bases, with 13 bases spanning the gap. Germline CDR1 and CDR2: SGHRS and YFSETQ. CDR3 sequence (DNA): TGCGCCAGCAGCTTAGGACAATCTCGGTATGGCTACACCTTC. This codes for CASSLGQSRYGYTF.

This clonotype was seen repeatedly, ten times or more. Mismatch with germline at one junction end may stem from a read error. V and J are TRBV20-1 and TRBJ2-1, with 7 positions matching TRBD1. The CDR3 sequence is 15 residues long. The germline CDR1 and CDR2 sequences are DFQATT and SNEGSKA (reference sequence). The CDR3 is CSARGGRSSYNEQFF. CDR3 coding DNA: TGCAGTGCAAGAGGGGGCCGGAGCTCCTACAATGAGCAGTTCTTC.

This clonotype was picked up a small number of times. CDR3 coding DNA: TGTGCCAGCAGAGACCGTTTGACCCAGTACTTC. This gives the protein CASRDRLTQYF. V usage is TRBV2 and J usage is TRBJ2-5; D remains ambiguous. V was trimmed by 6 bases and J by 7 bases, leaving 9 bases between them. Germline CDR1 reads SNHLY; CDR2 reads FYNNEI. The CDR3 runs 11 residues.

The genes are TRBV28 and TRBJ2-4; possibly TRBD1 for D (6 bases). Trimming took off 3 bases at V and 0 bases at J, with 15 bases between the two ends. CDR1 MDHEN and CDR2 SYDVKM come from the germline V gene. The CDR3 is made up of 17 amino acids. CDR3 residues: CASSFYLKGVAKNIQYF. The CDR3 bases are TGTGCCAGCAGTTTTTATCTGAAGGGGGTAGCCAAAAACATTCAGTACTTC.

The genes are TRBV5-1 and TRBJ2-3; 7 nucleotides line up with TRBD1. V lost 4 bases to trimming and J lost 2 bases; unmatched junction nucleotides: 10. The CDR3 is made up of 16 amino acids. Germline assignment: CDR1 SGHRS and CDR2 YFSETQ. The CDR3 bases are TGCGCCAGCAGCCTCGAGGGGGCCTTTTCCACAGATACGCAGTATTTT. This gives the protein CASSLEGAFSTDTQYF. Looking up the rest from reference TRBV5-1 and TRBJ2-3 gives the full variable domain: KAGVTQTPRYLIKTRGQQVTLSCSPISGHRSVSWYQQTPGQGLQFLFEYFSETQRNKGNFPGRFSGRQFSNSRSEMNVSTLELGDSALYLCASSLEGAFSTDTQYFGPGTRLTVL.

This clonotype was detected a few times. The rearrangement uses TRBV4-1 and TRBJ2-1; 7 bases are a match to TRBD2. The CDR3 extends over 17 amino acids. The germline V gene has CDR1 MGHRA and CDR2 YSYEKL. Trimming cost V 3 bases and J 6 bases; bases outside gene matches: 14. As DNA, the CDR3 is TGCGCCAGCAGCCATTACAGCGGGGCTCATTTGGGCAATGAGCAGTTCTTC. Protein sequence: CASSHYSGAHLGNEQFF.

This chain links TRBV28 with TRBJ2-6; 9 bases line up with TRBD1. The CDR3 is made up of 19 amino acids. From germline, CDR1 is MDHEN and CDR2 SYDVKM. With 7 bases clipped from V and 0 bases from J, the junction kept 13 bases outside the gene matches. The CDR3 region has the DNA TGTGCCAGCATGGGGACAATAGGACAGGGGCCCTCTGGGGCCAACGTCCTGACTTTC. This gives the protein CASMGTIGQGPSGANVLTF.

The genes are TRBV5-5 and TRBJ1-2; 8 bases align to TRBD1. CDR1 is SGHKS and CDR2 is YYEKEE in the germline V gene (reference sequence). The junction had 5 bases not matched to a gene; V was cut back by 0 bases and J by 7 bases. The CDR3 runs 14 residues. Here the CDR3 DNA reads TGTGCCAGCAGCTTGGGGCAGGGGGCAATTGGCTACACCTTC. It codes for CASSLGQGAIGYTF.

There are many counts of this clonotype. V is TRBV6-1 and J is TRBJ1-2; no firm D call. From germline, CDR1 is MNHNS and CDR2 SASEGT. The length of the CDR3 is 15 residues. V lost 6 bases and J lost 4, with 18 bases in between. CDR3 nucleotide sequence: TGTGCCAGCAGCCCCGAGTTTAGATCCGCCTATGGCTACACCTTC. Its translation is CASSPEFRSAYGYTF.